These T cell receptor beta chains were read from a single sample in a study of PD-1 blockade in classical Hodgkin lymphoma. Only in-frame clones appear in the TCRdb table, and some are missing; sequencing was by immunoSEQ multiplex PCR. This table holds 80,000 to 100,000 clones, roughly 76% found once. The sample was peripheral blood mononuclear cells (PBMCs), taken before the second cycle of nivolumab. The receptors stem from a human donor with classical Hodgkin lymphoma. Both conserved end residues are part of each CDR3. The order of the fields is clone size, J gene, V gene, D gene, CDR3 protein, CDR3 DNA. A D gene is named only where the DNA matches it firmly. Not every row has a clone size; where given, it reads once, few, many or a size class.

size: many
J: TRBJ1-2
V: TRBV6-6
D: NA
CDR3: CASCEQGVDYGYTF
DNA: TGTGCCAGCTGCGAACAGGGTGTCGACTATGGCTACACCTTC

size: NA
J: TRBJ2-5
V: TRBV7-2
D: NA
CDR3: CASSRPQETQYF
DNA: TGTGCCAGCAGCCGACCCCAAGAGACCCAGTACTTC

size: NA
J: TRBJ2-3
V: TRBV27
D: NA
CDR3: CASSMFGARTDTQYF
DNA: TGTGCCAGCAGCATGTTCGGGGCACGCACAGATACGCAGTATTTT

size: NA
J: TRBJ1-1
V: TRBV9
D: NA
CDR3: CASTQGLRNTEAFF
DNA: TGTGCCAGCACCCAGGGACTGAGGAACACTGAAGCTTTCTTT

size: NA
J: TRBJ1-2
V: TRBV7-3
D: NA
CDR3: CASSLTGTNYGYTF
DNA: TGTGCCAGCAGCTTAACGGGGACCAACTATGGCTACACCTTC

size: NA
J: TRBJ2-1
V: TRBV14
D: NA
CDR3: CASSQAGQRGNEQFF
DNA: TGTGCCAGCAGCCAAGCGGGACAGCGGGGGAATGAGCAGTTCTTC

size: few
J: TRBJ1-1
V: TRBV23-1
D: NA
CDR3: CASSQQMPTEAFF
DNA: TGCGCCAGCAGTCAACAGATGCCCACTGAAGCTTTCTTT

size: once
J: TRBJ2-7
V: TRBV6-5
D: NA
CDR3: CASSPQPSATYEQYF
DNA: TGTGCCAGCAGCCCCCAGCCTAGCGCCACTTACGAGCAGTACTTC

size: once
J: TRBJ2-5
V: TRBV6-6
D: NA
CDR3: CASSLDPAYQETQYF
DNA: TGTGCCAGCAGCCTGGACCCGGCGTACCAAGAGACCCAGTACTTC

size: NA
J: TRBJ2-3
V: TRBV19
D: NA
CDR3: CASSPRGDAITDTQYF
DNA: TGTGCCAGTAGTCCCCGGGGAGACGCCATAACAGATACGCAGTATTTT

size: NA
J: TRBJ2-3
V: TRBV15
D: NA
CDR3: CATSRGDSSPTDTQYF
DNA: TGTGCCACCAGCAGAGGGGATAGCAGCCCCACAGATACGCAGTATTTT

size: NA
J: TRBJ1-1
V: TRBV7-9
D: NA
CDR3: CASSPPGTGNTEAFF
DNA: TGTGCCAGCAGCCCGCCCGGGACGGGAAACACTGAAGCTTTCTTT

size: NA
J: TRBJ2-1
V: TRBV6-5
D: TRBD1
CDR3: CASSFRDSHNEQFF
DNA: TGTGCCAGCAGTTTCCGGGACAGCCACAATGAGCAGTTCTTC

size: NA
J: TRBJ2-5
V: TRBV18
D: TRBD2
CDR3: CASSPIAAGGQETQYF
DNA: TGTGCCAGCTCACCAATAGCGGCCGGGGGGCAAGAGACCCAGTACTTC

size: NA
J: TRBJ1-2
V: TRBV5-6
D: NA
CDR3: CASSFGRRWVNYGYTF
DNA: TGTGCCAGCAGCTTTGGTCGGAGGTGGGTCAACTATGGCTACACCTTC

size: NA
J: TRBJ2-7
V: TRBV27
D: NA
CDR3: CASSPLWEQYF
DNA: TGTGCCAGCAGTCCACTCTGGGAGCAGTACTTC

size: once
J: TRBJ1-5
V: TRBV5-1
D: NA
CDR3: CASSLEGREPQHF
DNA: TGCGCCAGCAGCTTGGAGGGGCGAGAGCCCCAGCATTTT

size: NA
J: TRBJ2-3
V: TRBV9
D: TRBD2
CDR3: CASSVGGRDPDTQYF
DNA: TGTGCCAGCAGCGTCGGCGGGAGGGACCCAGATACGCAGTATTTT

size: NA
J: TRBJ1-2
V: TRBV5-5
D: NA
CDR3: CASSLGPDRGYTF
DNA: TGTGCCAGCAGCTTGGGGCCGGACCGGGGCTACACCTTC

size: NA
J: TRBJ2-7
V: TRBV14
D: TRBD2
CDR3: CASSTTRLAGPDEQYF
DNA: TGTGCCAGCAGCACCACCCGACTAGCGGGACCTGACGAGCAGTACTTC

size: NA
J: TRBJ2-1
V: TRBV11-2
D: NA
CDR3: CASSLDGSSDEQFF
DNA: TGTGCCAGCAGCTTAGATGGGAGTAGTGATGAGCAGTTCTTC

size: NA
J: TRBJ1-2
V: TRBV5-4
D: TRBD1
CDR3: CASSERDRPTGYGYTF
DNA: TGTGCCAGCAGCGAAAGGGACAGGCCGACTGGGTATGGCTACACCTTC

size: NA
J: TRBJ2-6
V: TRBV4-1
D: NA
CDR3: CASSQVQQDSGANVLTF
DNA: TGCGCCAGCAGCCAAGTTCAACAGGACTCTGGGGCCAACGTCCTGACTTTC

size: NA
J: TRBJ2-5
V: TRBV10-3
D: TRBD1
CDR3: CAISGQGETQYF
DNA: TGTGCCATCAGTGGACAGGGAGAGACCCAGTACTTC

size: NA
J: TRBJ1-2
V: TRBV7-6
D: NA
CDR3: CASSARKTYGYTF
DNA: TGTGCCAGCAGCGCGAGAAAGACCTATGGCTACACCTTC

size: NA
J: TRBJ2-2
V: TRBV28
D: TRBD2
CDR3: CASSSVGLAGNTGELFF
DNA: TGTGCCAGCAGTTCTGTCGGACTAGCGGGGAACACCGGGGAGCTGTTTTTT

size: few
J: TRBJ1-2
V: TRBV6-6
D: TRBD1
CDR3: CASRDSHIYGYTF
DNA: TGTGCCAGCCGGGACAGTCATATCTATGGCTACACCTTC

size: NA
J: TRBJ2-7
V: TRBV2
D: TRBD2
CDR3: CARGLAGFKYDEQYF
DNA: TGTGCCAGGGGACTAGCGGGATTTAAGTACGACGAGCAGTACTTC

size: NA
J: TRBJ2-7
V: TRBV30
D: NA
CDR3: CAWSVKQGSEQYF
DNA: TGTGCCTGGAGTGTAAAGCAGGGGTCCGAGCAGTACTTC

size: NA
J: TRBJ2-7
V: TRBV27
D: TRBD2
CDR3: CASRPRGLAGRYEQYF
DNA: TGTGCCAGCCGACCCAGGGGACTAGCGGGCCGGTACGAGCAGTACTTC

size: NA
J: TRBJ2-2
V: TRBV7-2
D: NA
CDR3: CASSLRGSWTGELFF
DNA: TGTGCCAGCAGCTTAAGGGGTTCCTGGACCGGGGAGCTGTTTTTT

size: NA
J: TRBJ2-3
V: TRBV5-1
D: TRBD2
CDR3: CASSPGPGLASTDTQYF
DNA: TGCGCCAGCAGCCCTGGTCCCGGACTAGCGAGCACAGATACGCAGTATTTT

size: NA
J: TRBJ1-3
V: TRBV19
D: NA
CDR3: CASSIGHRSGNTIYF
DNA: TGTGCCAGTAGTATTGGACATAGAAGTGGAAACACCATATATTTT

size: NA
J: TRBJ2-3
V: TRBV30
D: TRBD2
CDR3: CAWSTGHLTSGSADTQYF
DNA: TGTGCCTGGAGTACCGGACATCTGACTAGCGGGAGTGCAGATACGCAGTATTTT

size: NA
J: TRBJ2-7
V: TRBV27
D: NA
CDR3: CASSLTIQGNAQYF
DNA: TGTGCCAGCAGTTTGACCATACAGGGTAATGCGCAGTACTTC

size: NA
J: TRBJ1-2
V: TRBV5-4
D: TRBD1
CDR3: CASSPGTGLPYGYTF
DNA: TGTGCCAGCAGCCCGGGGACAGGGCTCCCTTATGGCTACACCTTC

size: NA
J: TRBJ2-6
V: TRBV7-9
D: NA
CDR3: CASSLGPDGANVLTF
DNA: TGTGCCAGCAGCTTAGGTCCTGATGGGGCCAACGTCCTGACTTTC

size: few
J: TRBJ2-6
V: TRBV5-6
D: NA
CDR3: CASSGRGAGANVLTF
DNA: TGTGCCAGCAGCGGTCGGGGAGCTGGGGCCAACGTCCTGACTTTC

size: NA
J: TRBJ1-3
V: TRBV9
D: NA
CDR3: CASSVAAQGQNTIYF
DNA: TGTGCCAGCAGCGTAGCTGCGCAGGGGCAAAACACCATATATTTT

size: few
J: TRBJ2-7
V: TRBV4-3
D: NA
CDR3: CASSQEHSYEQYF
DNA: TGCGCCAGCAGCCAGGAACACTCCTACGAGCAGTACTTC

size: once
J: TRBJ1-4
V: TRBV20-1
D: NA
CDR3: CSVAAGEKLFF
DNA: TGCAGTGTGGCGGCGGGTGAAAAACTGTTTTTT

size: NA
J: TRBJ2-3
V: TRBV5-1
D: NA
CDR3: CASSPQGQTTDTQYF
DNA: TGCGCCAGCAGCCCTCAAGGACAGACCACAGATACGCAGTATTTT

size: NA
J: TRBJ1-2
V: TRBV29-1
D: TRBD1
CDR3: CSVEGGGGGQGAVYTF
DNA: TGCAGCGTTGAAGGGGGCGGTGGAGGACAGGGGGCTGTCTACACCTTC

size: NA
J: TRBJ2-7
V: TRBV10-3
D: NA
CDR3: CAISGGLGGQSSYEQYF
DNA: TGTGCCATCAGTGGGGGACTAGGGGGCCAAAGCTCCTACGAGCAGTACTTC

size: NA
J: TRBJ2-5
V: TRBV5-1
D: NA
CDR3: CASSLGGTAEETQYF
DNA: TGCGCCAGCAGCTTGGGCGGGACGGCTGAAGAGACCCAGTACTTC

size: NA
J: TRBJ1-5
V: TRBV6-1
D: NA
CDR3: CASSVRRQIYSQHF
DNA: TGTGCCAGCAGTGTGCGACGGCAGATATATTCCCAGCATTTT

size: few
J: TRBJ1-2
V: TRBV7-9
D: NA
CDR3: CASSSAYSGYTF
DNA: TGTGCCAGCAGCTCTGCATATAGCGGCTACACCTTC

size: NA
J: TRBJ1-1
V: TRBV7-9
D: TRBD1
CDR3: CASSLSPTGGDTEAFF
DNA: TGTGCCAGCAGCTTAAGCCCCACAGGGGGCGACACTGAAGCTTTCTTT

size: NA
J: TRBJ2-1
V: TRBV5-4
D: TRBD2
CDR3: CASSTKTGTSYEQFF
DNA: TGTGCCAGCAGCACTAAAACCGGGACTAGTTATGAGCAGTTCTTC

size: NA
J: TRBJ1-3
V: TRBV19
D: NA
CDR3: CASRRATSGNTIYF
DNA: TGTGCCAGTAGGCGGGCAACCTCTGGAAACACCATATATTTT

size: NA
J: TRBJ1-2
V: TRBV2
D: NA
CDR3: CASSLRPQGYGYTF
DNA: TGTGCCAGCAGCCTTCGACCACAGGGATATGGCTACACCTTC

size: few
J: TRBJ2-7
V: TRBV7-8
D: TRBD2
CDR3: CASSSLAGGEQYF
DNA: TGTGCCAGCAGCTCTTTAGCGGGAGGAGAGCAGTACTTC

size: NA
J: TRBJ1-1
V: TRBV4-1
D: NA
CDR3: CASSQVQGVGAFF
DNA: TGCGCCAGCAGCCAAGTTCAGGGCGTGGGAGCTTTCTTT

size: NA
J: TRBJ2-4
V: TRBV19
D: NA
CDR3: CASSIAKSLIQYF
DNA: TGTGCCAGTAGTATAGCTAAGAGTCTCATTCAGTACTTC

size: NA
J: TRBJ2-5
V: TRBV10-2
D: TRBD2
CDR3: CASTYRWGTGGEGGETQYF
DNA: TGCGCCAGCACTTACCGATGGGGGACGGGAGGGGAGGGGGGAGAGACCCAGTACTTC

size: NA
J: TRBJ1-5
V: TRBV28
D: NA
CDR3: CASIQENQPQHF
DNA: TGTGCCAGCATCCAGGAGAATCAGCCCCAGCATTTT

size: NA
J: TRBJ2-5
V: TRBV10-3
D: TRBD1
CDR3: CAISESTGEWETQYF
DNA: TGTGCCATCAGTGAGTCGACAGGGGAATGGGAGACCCAGTACTTC

size: NA
J: TRBJ2-1
V: TRBV18
D: TRBD1
CDR3: CASSPQTGVNEQFF
DNA: TGTGCCAGCTCACCCCAAACAGGGGTCAATGAGCAGTTCTTC

size: NA
J: TRBJ2-1
V: TRBV10-3
D: NA
CDR3: CATLGAESSYNEQFF
DNA: TGTGCCACCCTTGGAGCGGAGAGCTCCTACAATGAGCAGTTCTTC